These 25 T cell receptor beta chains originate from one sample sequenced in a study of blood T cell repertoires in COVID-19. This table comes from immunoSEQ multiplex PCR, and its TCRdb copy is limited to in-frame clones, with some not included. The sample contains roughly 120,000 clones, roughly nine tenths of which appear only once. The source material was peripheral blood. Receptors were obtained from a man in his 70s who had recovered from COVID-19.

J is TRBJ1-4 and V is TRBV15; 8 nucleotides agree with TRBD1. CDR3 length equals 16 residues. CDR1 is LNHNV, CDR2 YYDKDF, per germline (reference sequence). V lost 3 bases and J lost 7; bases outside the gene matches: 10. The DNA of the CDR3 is TGTGCCACCAGCAGGGAAGACAGGGGAAAAGGTGAAAAACTGTTTTTT. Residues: CATSREDRGKGEKLFF.

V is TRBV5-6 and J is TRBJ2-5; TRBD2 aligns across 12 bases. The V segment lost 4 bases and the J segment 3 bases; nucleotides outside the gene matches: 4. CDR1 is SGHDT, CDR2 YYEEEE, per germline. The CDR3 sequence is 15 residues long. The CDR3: CASSTGLAGEETQYF. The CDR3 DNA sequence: TGTGCCAGCAGCACGGGACTAGCGGGTGAAGAGACCCAGTACTTC.

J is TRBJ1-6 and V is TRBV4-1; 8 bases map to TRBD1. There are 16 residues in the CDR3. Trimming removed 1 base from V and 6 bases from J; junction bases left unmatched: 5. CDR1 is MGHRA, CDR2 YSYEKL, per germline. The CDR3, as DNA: TGCGCCAGCAGCCAAGCGTCAGGGGGCGTTAATTCACCCCTCCACTTT. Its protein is CASSQASGGVNSPLHF.

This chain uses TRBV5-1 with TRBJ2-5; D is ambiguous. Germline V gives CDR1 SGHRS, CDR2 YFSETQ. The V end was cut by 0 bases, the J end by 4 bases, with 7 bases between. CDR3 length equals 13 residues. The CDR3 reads CASSLAAGETQYF. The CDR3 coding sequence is TGCGCCAGCAGCTTGGCTGCCGGAGAGACCCAGTACTTC.

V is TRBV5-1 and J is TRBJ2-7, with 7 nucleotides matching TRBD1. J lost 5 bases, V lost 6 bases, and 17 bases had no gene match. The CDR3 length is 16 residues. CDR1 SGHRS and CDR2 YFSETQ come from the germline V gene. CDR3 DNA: TGCGCCAGCAAGGGGACCGCGGCAGGGGGTATCGACGAGCAGTACTTC. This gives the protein CASKGTAAGGIDEQYF.

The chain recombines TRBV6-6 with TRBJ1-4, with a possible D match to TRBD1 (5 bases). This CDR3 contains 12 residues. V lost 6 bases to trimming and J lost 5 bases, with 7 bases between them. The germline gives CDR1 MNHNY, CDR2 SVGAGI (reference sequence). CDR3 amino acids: CASSQGNEKLFF. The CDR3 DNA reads TGTGCCAGCAGCCAGGGCAATGAAAAACTGTTTTTT.

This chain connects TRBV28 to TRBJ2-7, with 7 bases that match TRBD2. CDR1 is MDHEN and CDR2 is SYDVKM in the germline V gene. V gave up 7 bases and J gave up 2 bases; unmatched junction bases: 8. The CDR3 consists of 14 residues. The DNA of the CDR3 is TGTGCCAGCACCTCCCCGGGACTAACCTACGAGCAGTACTTC. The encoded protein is CASTSPGLTYEQYF. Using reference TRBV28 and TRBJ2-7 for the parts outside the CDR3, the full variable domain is DVKVTQSSRYLVKRTGEKVFLECVQDMDHENMFWYRQDPGLGLRLIYFSYDVKMKEKGDIPEGYSVSREKKERFSLILESASTNQTSMYLCASTSPGLTYEQYFGPGTRLTVT.

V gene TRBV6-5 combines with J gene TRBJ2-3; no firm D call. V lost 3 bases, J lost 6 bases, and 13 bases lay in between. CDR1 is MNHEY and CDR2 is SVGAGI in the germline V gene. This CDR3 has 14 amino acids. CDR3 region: CASSYRQAEDTQYF. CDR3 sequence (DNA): TGTGCCAGCAGTTATAGGCAGGCCGAGGATACGCAGTATTTT.

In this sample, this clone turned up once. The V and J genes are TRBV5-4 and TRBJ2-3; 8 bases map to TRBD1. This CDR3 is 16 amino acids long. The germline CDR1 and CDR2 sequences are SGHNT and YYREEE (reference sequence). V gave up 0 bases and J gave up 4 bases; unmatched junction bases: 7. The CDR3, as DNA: TGTGCCAGCAGCTTGGGGGGCAGGGGGCCTTCAGATACGCAGTATTTT. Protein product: CASSLGGRGPSDTQYF.

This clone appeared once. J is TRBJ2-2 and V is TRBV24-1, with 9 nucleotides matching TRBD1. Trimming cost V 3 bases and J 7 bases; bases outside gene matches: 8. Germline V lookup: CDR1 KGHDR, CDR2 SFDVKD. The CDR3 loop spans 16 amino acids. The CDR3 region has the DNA TGTGCCACCAGTGATCTGAGGAACAGGGGGCACGGGGAGCTGTTTTTT. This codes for CATSDLRNRGHGELFF.

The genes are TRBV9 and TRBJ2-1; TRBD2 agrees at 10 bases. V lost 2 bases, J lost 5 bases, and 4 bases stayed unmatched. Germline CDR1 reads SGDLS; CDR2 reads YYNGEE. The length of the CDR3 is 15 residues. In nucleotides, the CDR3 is TGTGCCAGCAGCGTCACTAGCGGGACTAACAATGAGCAGTTCTTC. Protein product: CASSVTSGTNNEQFF. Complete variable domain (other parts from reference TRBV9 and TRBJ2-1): DSGVTQTPKHLITATGQRVTLRCSPRSGDLSVYWYQQSLDQGLQFLIQYYNGEERAKGNILERFSAQQFPDLHSELNLSSLELGDSALYFCASSVTSGTNNEQFFGPGTRLTVL.

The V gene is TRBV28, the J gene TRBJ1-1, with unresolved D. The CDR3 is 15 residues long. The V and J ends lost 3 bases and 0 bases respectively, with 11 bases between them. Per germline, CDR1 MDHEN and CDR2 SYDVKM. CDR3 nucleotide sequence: TGTGCCAGCAGTTTCCTACAGAGAGTGAACACTGAAGCTTTCTTT. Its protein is CASSFLQRVNTEAFF. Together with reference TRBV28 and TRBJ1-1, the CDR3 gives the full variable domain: DVKVTQSSRYLVKRTGEKVFLECVQDMDHENMFWYRQDPGLGLRLIYFSYDVKMKEKGDIPEGYSVSREKKERFSLILESASTNQTSMYLCASSFLQRVNTEAFFGQGTRLTVV.

DNA for the CDR3: TGTGCCAGCAGCAAGGCCGGGGGAGGGGAGACCCAGTACTTC. Protein product: CASSKAGGGETQYF. The V and J genes are TRBV21-1 and TRBJ2-5; the D call TRBD2 from the table was never checked on the DNA. TRBV21-1 is a recognized pseudogene. The CDR3 sequence is 14 residues long.

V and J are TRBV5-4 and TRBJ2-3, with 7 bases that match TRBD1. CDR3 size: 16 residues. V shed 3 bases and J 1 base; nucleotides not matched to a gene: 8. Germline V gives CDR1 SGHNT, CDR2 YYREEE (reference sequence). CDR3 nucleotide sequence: TGTGCCAGCAGCTCCCTAAACAGGGGAGGCACAGATACGCAGTATTTT. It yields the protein CASSSLNRGGTDTQYF.

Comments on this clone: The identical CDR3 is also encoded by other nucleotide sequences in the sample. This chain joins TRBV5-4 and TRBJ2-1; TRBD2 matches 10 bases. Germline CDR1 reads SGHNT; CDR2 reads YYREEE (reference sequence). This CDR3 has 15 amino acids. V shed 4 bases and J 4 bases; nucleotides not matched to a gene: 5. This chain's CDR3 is CASSRSGGNYNEQFF. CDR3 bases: TGTGCCAGCAGCCGTAGCGGGGGGAATTACAATGAGCAGTTCTTC.

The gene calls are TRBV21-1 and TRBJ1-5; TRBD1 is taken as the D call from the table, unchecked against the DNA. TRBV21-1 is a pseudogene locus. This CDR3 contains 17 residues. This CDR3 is CASSPLIQGRKDQPQHF. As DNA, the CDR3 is TGTGCCAGCAGCCCGTTAATACAGGGACGGAAGGATCAGCCCCAGCATTTT.

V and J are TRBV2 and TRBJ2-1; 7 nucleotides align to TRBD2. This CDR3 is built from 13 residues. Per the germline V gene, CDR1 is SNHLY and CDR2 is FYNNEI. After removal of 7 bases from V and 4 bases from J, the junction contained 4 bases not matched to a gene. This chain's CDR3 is CASKRGGYNEQFF. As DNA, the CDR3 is TGTGCCAGCAAGCGGGGAGGGTACAATGAGCAGTTCTTC.

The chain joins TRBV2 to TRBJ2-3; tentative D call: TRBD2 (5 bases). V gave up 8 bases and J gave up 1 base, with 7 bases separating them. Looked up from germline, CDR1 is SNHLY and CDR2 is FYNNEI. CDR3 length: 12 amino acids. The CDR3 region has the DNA TGTGCCAGCGGAGCGGGCACAGATACGCAGTATTTT. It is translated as CASGAGTDTQYF.

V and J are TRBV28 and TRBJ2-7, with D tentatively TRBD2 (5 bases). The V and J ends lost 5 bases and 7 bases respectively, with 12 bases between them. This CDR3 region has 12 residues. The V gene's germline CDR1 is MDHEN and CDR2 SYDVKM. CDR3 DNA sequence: TGTGCCAGCAGTCGGACTGCCAAGGAGCAGTACTTC. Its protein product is CASSRTAKEQYF.

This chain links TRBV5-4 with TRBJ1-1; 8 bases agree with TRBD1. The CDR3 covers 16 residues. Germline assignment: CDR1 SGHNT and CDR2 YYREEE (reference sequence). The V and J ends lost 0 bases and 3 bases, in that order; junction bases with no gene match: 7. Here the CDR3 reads CASSLAQGVGDTEAFF. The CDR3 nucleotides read TGTGCCAGCAGCTTGGCACAGGGGGTGGGGGACACTGAAGCTTTCTTT.

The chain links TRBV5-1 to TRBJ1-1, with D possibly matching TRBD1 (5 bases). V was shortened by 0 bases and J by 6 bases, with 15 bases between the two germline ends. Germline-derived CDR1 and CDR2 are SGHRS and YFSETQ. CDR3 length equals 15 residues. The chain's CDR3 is CASSLGLGPPSEAFF. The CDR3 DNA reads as TGCGCCAGCAGCTTGGGTCTGGGGCCCCCTTCTGAAGCTTTCTTT.

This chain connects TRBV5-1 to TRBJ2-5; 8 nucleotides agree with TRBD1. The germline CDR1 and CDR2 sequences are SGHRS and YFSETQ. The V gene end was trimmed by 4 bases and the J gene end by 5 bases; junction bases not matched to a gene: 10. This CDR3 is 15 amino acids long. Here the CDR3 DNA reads TGCGCCAGCAGCGGAACTCCAGGGGGCGGGGAGACCCAGTACTTC. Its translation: CASSGTPGGGETQYF.

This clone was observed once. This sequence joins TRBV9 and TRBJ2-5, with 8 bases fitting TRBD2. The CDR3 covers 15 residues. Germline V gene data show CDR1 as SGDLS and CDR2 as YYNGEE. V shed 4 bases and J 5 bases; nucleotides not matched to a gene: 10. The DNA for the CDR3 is TGTGCCAGCAGCCTCTTTGCGGGGGGCATTGAGACCCAGTACTTC. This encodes CASSLFAGGIETQYF.

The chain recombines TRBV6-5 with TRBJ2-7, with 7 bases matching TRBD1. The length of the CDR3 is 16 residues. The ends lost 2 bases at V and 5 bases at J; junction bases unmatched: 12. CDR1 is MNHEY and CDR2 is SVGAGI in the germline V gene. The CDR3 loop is CASSYDQGGASNEQYF. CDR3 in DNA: TGTGCCAGCAGTTACGACCAAGGGGGCGCGTCCAACGAGCAGTACTTC.

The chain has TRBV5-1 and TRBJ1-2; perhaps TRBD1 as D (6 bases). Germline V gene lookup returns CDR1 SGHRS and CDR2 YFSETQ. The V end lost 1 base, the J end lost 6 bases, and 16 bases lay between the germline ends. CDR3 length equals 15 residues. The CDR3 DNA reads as TGCGCCAGCAGCTTGCTCCGGACAGCTCTTGATGGCTACACCTTC. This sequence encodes CASSLLRTALDGYTF.